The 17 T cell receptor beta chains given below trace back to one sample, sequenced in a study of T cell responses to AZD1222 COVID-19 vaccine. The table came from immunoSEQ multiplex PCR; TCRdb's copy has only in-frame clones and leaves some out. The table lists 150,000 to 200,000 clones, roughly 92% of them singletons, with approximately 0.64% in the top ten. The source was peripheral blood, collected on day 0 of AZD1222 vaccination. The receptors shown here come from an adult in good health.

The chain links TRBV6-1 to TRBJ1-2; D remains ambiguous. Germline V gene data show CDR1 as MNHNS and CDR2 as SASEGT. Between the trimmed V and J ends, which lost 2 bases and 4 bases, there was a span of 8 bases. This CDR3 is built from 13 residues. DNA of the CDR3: TGTGCCAGCAGTGAAATCCCAACCTATGGCTACACCTTC. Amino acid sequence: CASSEIPTYGYTF.

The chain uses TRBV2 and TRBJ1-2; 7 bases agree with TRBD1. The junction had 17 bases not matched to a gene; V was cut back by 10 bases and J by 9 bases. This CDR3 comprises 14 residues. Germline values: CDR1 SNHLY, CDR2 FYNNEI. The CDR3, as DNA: TGTGCCACCGAGAGGGATCGACAGGGTGGTCGCTACACCTTC. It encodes CATERDRQGGRYTF.

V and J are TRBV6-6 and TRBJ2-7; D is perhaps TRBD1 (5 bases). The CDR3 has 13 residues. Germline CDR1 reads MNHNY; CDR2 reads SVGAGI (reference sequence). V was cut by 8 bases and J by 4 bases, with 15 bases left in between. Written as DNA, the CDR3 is TGTGCCAGCTCTTCGACAGAGAGTTACGAGCAGTACTTC. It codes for CASSSTESYEQYF.

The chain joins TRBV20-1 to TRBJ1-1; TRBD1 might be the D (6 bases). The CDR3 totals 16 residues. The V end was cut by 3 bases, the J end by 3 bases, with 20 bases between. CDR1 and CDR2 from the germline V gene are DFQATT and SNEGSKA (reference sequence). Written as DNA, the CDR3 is TGCAGTGCTAGTGGACAGCTTGAACGAGGGGACACTGAAGCTTTCTTT. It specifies CSASGQLERGDTEAFF.

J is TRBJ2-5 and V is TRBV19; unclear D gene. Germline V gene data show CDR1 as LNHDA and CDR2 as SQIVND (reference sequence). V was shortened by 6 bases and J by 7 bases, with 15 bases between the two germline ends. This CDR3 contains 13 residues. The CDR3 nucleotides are TGTGCCAGTAGGCCGACGGGCGGAGCGACCCAGTACTTC. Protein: CASRPTGGATQYF.

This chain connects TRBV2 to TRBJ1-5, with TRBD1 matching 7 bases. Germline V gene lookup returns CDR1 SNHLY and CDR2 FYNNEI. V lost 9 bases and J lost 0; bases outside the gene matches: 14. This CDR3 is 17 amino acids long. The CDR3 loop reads CASGGQTSRYSNQPQHF. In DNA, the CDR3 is TGTGCCAGTGGGGGACAGACCTCACGATATAGCAATCAGCCCCAGCATTTT.

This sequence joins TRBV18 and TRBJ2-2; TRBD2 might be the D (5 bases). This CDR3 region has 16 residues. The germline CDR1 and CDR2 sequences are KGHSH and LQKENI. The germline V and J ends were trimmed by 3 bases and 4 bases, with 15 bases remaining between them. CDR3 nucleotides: TGTGCCAGCTCACCCGGGATCAGGAGAAGCACCGGGGAGCTGTTTTTT. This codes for CASSPGIRRSTGELFF. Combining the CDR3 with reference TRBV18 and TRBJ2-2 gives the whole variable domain NAGVMQNPRHLVRRRGQEARLRCSPMKGHSHVYWYRQLPEEGLKFMVYLQKENIIDESGMPKERFSAEFPKEGPSILRIQQVVRGDSAAYFCASSPGIRRSTGELFFGEGSRLTVL.

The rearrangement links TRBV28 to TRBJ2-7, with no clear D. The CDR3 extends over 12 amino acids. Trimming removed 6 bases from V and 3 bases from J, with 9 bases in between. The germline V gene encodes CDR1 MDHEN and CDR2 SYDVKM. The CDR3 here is CASSRTGYEQYF. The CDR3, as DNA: TGTGCCAGCAGCCGGACGGGCTACGAGCAGTACTTC. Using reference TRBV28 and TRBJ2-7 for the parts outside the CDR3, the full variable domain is DVKVTQSSRYLVKRTGEKVFLECVQDMDHENMFWYRQDPGLGLRLIYFSYDVKMKEKGDIPEGYSVSREKKERFSLILESASTNQTSMYLCASSRTGYEQYFGPGTRLTVT.

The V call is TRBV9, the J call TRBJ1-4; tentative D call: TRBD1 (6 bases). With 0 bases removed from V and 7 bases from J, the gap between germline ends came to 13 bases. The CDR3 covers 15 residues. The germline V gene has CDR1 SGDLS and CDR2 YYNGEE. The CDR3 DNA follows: TGTGCCAGCAGCGTAGGAGGGGGTCCGACTGAAAAACTGTTTTTT. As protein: CASSVGGGPTEKLFF.

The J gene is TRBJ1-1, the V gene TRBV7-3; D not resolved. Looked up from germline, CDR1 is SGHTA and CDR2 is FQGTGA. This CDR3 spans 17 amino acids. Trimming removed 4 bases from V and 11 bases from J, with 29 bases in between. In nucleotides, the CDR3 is TGTGCCAGCAGCTCTACTTACTTCAGGCCGCGTTCGGTTAAGGCTTTCTTT. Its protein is CASSSTYFRPRSVKAFF.

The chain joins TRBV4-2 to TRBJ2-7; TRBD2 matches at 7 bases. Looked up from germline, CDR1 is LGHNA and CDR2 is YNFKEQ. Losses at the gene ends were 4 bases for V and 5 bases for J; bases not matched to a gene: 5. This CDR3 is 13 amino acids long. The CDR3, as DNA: TGTGCCAGCAGCCGTACTAGCGACCACGAGCAGTACTTC. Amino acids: CASSRTSDHEQYF.

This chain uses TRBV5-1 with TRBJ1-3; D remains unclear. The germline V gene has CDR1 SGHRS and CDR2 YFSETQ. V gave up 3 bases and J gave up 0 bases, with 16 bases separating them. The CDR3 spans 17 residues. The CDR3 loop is CASSSQPGASSGNTIYF. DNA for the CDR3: TGCGCCAGCAGCTCCCAACCGGGAGCCAGCTCTGGAAACACCATATATTTT.

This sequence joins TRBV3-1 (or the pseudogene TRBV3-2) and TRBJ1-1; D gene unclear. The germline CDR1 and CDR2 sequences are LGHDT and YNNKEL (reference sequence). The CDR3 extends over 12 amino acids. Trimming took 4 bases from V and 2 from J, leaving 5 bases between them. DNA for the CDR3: TGTGCCAGCAGCCGAGAAAACACTGAAGCTTTCTTT. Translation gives CASSRENTEAFF.

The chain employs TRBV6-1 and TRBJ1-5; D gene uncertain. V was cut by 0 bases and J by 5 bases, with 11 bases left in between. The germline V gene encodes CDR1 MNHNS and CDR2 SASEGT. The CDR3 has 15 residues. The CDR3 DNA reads TGTGCCAGCAGTGAAGCGCCCAGCAATCATCAGCCCCAGCATTTT. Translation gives CASSEAPSNHQPQHF.

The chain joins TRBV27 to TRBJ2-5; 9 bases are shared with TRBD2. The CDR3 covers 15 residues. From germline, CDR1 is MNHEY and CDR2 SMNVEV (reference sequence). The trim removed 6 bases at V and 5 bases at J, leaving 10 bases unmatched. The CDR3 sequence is CASSTLAGPRETQYF. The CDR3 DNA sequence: TGTGCCAGCAGCACACTAGCGGGCCCGCGTGAGACCCAGTACTTC.

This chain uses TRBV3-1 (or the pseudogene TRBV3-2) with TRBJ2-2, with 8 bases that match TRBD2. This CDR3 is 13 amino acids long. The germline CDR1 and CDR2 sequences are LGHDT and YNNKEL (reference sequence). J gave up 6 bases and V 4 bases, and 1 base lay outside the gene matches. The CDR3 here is CASSLLAAGELFF. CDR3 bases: TGTGCCAGCAGCCTACTAGCGGCCGGGGAGCTGTTTTTT.

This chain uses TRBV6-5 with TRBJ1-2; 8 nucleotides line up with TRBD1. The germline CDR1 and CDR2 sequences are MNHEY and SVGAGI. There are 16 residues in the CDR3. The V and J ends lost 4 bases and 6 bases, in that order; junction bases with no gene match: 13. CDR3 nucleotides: TGTGCCAGCAGTTTCTTAAGCAGGGGGCTGTTGGATGGCTACACCTTC. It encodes CASSFLSRGLLDGYTF.